These 18 T cell receptor beta chains were sequenced from one sample in a study of CD8 T cells in ankylosing spondylitis. Each CDR3 protein is one row after TCRdb ran MiXCR on the 5' RACE reads. The table records under 55,000 distinct CDR3 sequences, 7.4% of them present only once. The specimen was blood, either unsorted or a sorted T cell fraction (not recorded which). These receptors all come from a female donor with ankylosing spondylitis or in good health (not recorded which).

This clonotype was detected ten times or more. This sequence joins TRBV6-5 and TRBJ1-2; D is perhaps TRBD1 (6 bases). CDR3 size: 18 residues. V lost 0 bases and J 4 bases, leaving 21 bases between the germline ends. Germline V gene data show CDR1 as MNHEY and CDR2 as SVGAGI. CDR3 region: CASSYSNLQTGRGYGYTF. The CDR3 bases are TGTGCCAGCAGTTACTCCAACCTACAGACGGGCAGGGGCTATGGCTACACCTTC.

There are many counts of this clonotype. The J gene is TRBJ1-3, the V gene TRBV12-3 or TRBV12-4; D is ambiguous. The CDR3 runs to 17 residues. The V and J ends lost 3 bases and 0 bases respectively, with 15 bases between them. The CDR3 sequence: CASSFRRRTDSGNTIYF. The CDR3 nucleotides are TGTGCCAGCAGTTTCCGTCGTAGGACGGACTCTGGAAACACCATATATTTT.

This clonotype was counted many times. The chain is built from TRBV11-3 and TRBJ1-1; 7 bases match TRBD1. Germline values: CDR1 SGHNT, CDR2 YENEEA. V was clipped by 1 base and J by 7 bases; unmatched bases: 12. The CDR3 loop spans 16 amino acids. The CDR3 coding sequence is TGTGCCAGCAGCTTAGGATTACAGGGGAATATGGATGAAGCTTTCTTT. Residues: CASSLGLQGNMDEAFF.

This clonotype was seen ten or more times. This sequence joins TRBV20-1 and TRBJ2-1; no definite D call. V lost 1 base, J lost 4 bases, and 8 bases lay in between. The CDR3 length is 13 residues. Germline lookup yields CDR1 DFQATT and CDR2 SNEGSKA (reference sequence). The CDR3 coding sequence is TGCAGTGCTAGAGCCCAACTTTACAATGAGCAGTTCTTC. Encoded protein: CSARAQLYNEQFF.

In its sample, this clonotype was seen many times. The gene calls are TRBV9 and TRBJ1-6; maybe TRBD1 (6 bases). Germline V lookup: CDR1 SGDLS, CDR2 YYNGEE. The CDR3 totals 16 residues. Trimming took off 2 bases at V and 0 bases at J, with 9 bases between the two ends. CDR3 in amino acids: CASSVDRSSYNSPLHF. CDR3 DNA: TGTGCCAGCAGCGTTGACAGGAGCTCCTATAATTCACCCCTCCACTTT.

This clonotype was detected ten times or more. The chain carries TRBV5-1 and TRBJ1-2; a possible D gene is TRBD1 (6 bases). Germline-derived CDR1 and CDR2 are SGHRS and YFSETQ. This CDR3 contains 12 residues. V lost 0 bases, J lost 7 bases, and 7 bases lay in between. For the CDR3, the DNA is TGCGCCAGCAGCTTGGAGGGGGTTGGCTACACCTTC. Translated: CASSLEGVGYTF.

On this clonotype: This may be a read error: a much more frequent sequence differs by one nucleotide. V and J are TRBV4-2 and TRBJ2-7; D is unresolved. CDR1 and CDR2 from the germline V gene are LGHNA and YNFKEQ. CDR3 length equals 13 residues. Trimming took 4 bases from V and 6 from J, leaving 13 bases between them. CDR3 coding DNA: TGTGCCAGCAGCCTTGGATTGGAGTGCGAGCAGTACTTC. Translated, it gives CASSLGLECEQYF.

The chain employs TRBV7-2 and TRBJ2-1, with TRBD2 matching over 8 bases. This CDR3 is 17 amino acids long. The germline V gene has CDR1 SGHTA and CDR2 FQGNSA. The V gene end was trimmed by 5 bases and the J gene end by 0 bases; junction bases not matched to a gene: 9. Here the CDR3 reads CASSHSGGSSSYNEQFF. CDR3 DNA sequence: TGTGCCAGCAGCCATTCGGGGGGGTCCAGCTCCTACAATGAGCAGTTCTTC.

At least ten counts were recorded for this clonotype. The chain carries TRBV7-2 and TRBJ1-6; D gene uncertain. Trimming removed 4 bases at V and 9 bases at J, with 13 bases between. The germline CDR1 and CDR2 sequences are SGHTA and FQGNSA. The length of the CDR3 is 14 residues. CDR3 region: CASSSNRPGSPLHF. CDR3 nucleotides: TGTGCCAGCAGCTCAAATCGCCCGGGTTCACCCCTCCACTTT.

This clonotype appeared many times. The V gene is TRBV4-1, the J gene TRBJ1-2, with D unclear. Germline V CDR1 and CDR2: MGHRA, YSYEKL. This CDR3 is 18 amino acids long. V shed 1 base and J shed 0 bases, with 18 bases lying between them. The CDR3 spells CASSQVDLVSRANYGYTF. In DNA, the CDR3 is TGCGCCAGCAGCCAAGTAGACTTGGTTTCAAGAGCTAACTATGGCTACACCTTC.

This clonotype appeared many times. CDR3 in DNA: TGTGCCAGCAGTTTATCCCAGGGCCAGGGCGGCTACACCTTC. Its translation: CASSLSQGQGGYTF. The chain recombines TRBV27 with TRBJ1-2; tentatively, D is TRBD1 (5 bases). Germline V lookup: CDR1 MNHEY, CDR2 SMNVEV (reference sequence). The CDR3 runs 14 residues. Trimming pared 0 bases from V and 8 bases from J, leaving 13 bases between.

In this sample, this clonotype turned up many times. DNA for the CDR3: TGCGCCAGCAGCCCTGGGACAGGGATGAACGAGCAGTACTTC. It yields the protein CASSPGTGMNEQYF. The chain uses TRBV5-1 and TRBJ2-7; 9 bases map to TRBD1. The CDR3 sequence is 14 residues long. CDR1 SGHRS and CDR2 YFSETQ come from the germline V gene. V lost 4 bases to trimming and J lost 5 bases; unmatched junction nucleotides: 7. Supplemented by reference TRBV5-1 and TRBJ2-7, the full variable domain reads KAGVTQTPRYLIKTRGQQVTLSCSPISGHRSVSWYQQTPGQGLQFLFEYFSETQRNKGNFPGRFSGRQFSNSRSEMNVSTLELGDSALYLCASSPGTGMNEQYFGPGTRLTVT.

The chain links TRBV4-1 to TRBJ2-4; 8 positions match TRBD1. V lost 1 base to trimming and J lost 4 bases; unmatched junction nucleotides: 0. The CDR3 length is 14 residues. From germline, CDR1 is MGHRA and CDR2 YSYEKL. CDR3 region: CASSQGQGKNIQYF. In nucleotides, the CDR3 is TGCGCCAGCAGCCAAGGACAGGGGAAAAACATTCAGTACTTC.

This clonotype was counted ten times or more. V and J are TRBV6-5 and TRBJ1-1; a possible D gene is TRBD1 (6 bases). The CDR3 contains 15 residues. Trimming removed 2 bases at V and 1 base at J, with 11 bases between. CDR1 MNHEY and CDR2 SVGAGI come from the germline V gene. The CDR3 region has the DNA TGTGCCAGCAGTTACGGGGGGGCCGGGAACACTGAAGCTTTCTTT. Its translation is CASSYGGAGNTEAFF.

This clonotype was recorded at least ten times. V is TRBV10-3 and J is TRBJ1-1; 7 bases agree with TRBD1. CDR3 size: 14 residues. J was trimmed by 4 bases and V by 6 bases; bases with no gene match: 8. CDR1 is ENHRY and CDR2 is SYGVKD in the germline V gene. Written as DNA, the CDR3 is TGTGCCATCAGATTACAGGGGCTAGGCACTGAAGCTTTCTTT. Translated, it gives CAIRLQGLGTEAFF.

This clonotype occurred many times. This chain connects TRBV18 to TRBJ2-3, with unresolved D. In germline, CDR1 is KGHSH, CDR2 LQKENI. V lost 4 bases and J lost 7, with 15 bases in between. CDR3 length: 14 amino acids. CDR3 sequence (DNA): TGTGCCAGCTCACTCACGAACCTGGCAAATACGCAGTATTTT. This gives the protein CASSLTNLANTQYF. Full variable domain (missing parts from reference TRBV18 and TRBJ2-3): NAGVMQNPRHLVRRRGQEARLRCSPMKGHSHVYWYRQLPEEGLKFMVYLQKENIIDESGMPKERFSAEFPKEGPSILRIQQVVRGDSAAYFCASSLTNLANTQYFGPGTRLTVL.

About this clonotype: A junction end diverges from the germline sequence, so it may reflect a read error. V is TRBV7-2 and J is TRBJ1-1; D is unclear. This CDR3 spans 13 amino acids. Germline-derived CDR1 and CDR2 are SGHTA and FQGNSA. The CDR3 nucleotides read TGTGCCGGCAGCTTCTCATGGGGCACTGAAGCTTTCTTT. The encoded protein is CAGSFSWGTEAFF.

This clonotype was found many times. V is TRBV20-1 and J is TRBJ2-3; either TRBD1 or TRBD2 may fit D (5 bases each). Germline CDR1 DFQATT, CDR2 SNEGSKA (reference sequence). The CDR3 is made up of 16 amino acids. V gave up 1 base and J gave up 0 bases, with 14 bases separating them. The CDR3 DNA follows: TGCAGTGCTAGAGCGGAGCTGGGACCTAGCACAGATACGCAGTATTTT. Its protein product is CSARAELGPSTDTQYF.